One TCR beta chain is described in this entry. Its matching antigen is unknown. This sample was included in a study of identical twins. Study-wide points: Cord blood's abundant beta clonotypes had fewer insertions, unlike memory repertoires.

Germline assignment: CDR1 DFQATT and CDR2 SNEGSKA (reference sequence). V lost 3 bases, J lost 7 bases, and 13 bases lay in between. This CDR3 is 13 amino acids long. A template switching step contributed a universal primer site, while unique molecular identifiers were present in the cDNA. MiXCR, applied by TCRdb to the 5' RACE reads, yields one record per CDR3 protein. The profile shows 250,000 or so distinct CDR3 sequences, about 8.3% of them singletons. Separately, the same data were catalogued under a study of yellow fever vaccine responses in identical twins. From that second work: After vaccination, twins' T cell response reportedly seemed partly convergent, partly personalized.

The sequenced material came from CD8+ T cells sorted from blood. The clonotype originates from a woman younger than 30 in good health. This chain uses TRBV20-1 with TRBJ2-1, with D unresolved. The CDR3 DNA sequence: TGCAGTGCTAGGCTCCGGGCCGGAAATGAGCAGTTCTTC. Encoded protein: CSARLRAGNEQFF.